Sequencing of this T cell receptor (beta chain) was carried out in a study of cytomegalovirus exposure and HLA in healthy donors. Across the whole study: The 110 million or so unique TCR beta sequences, from 150 million to 200 million T cells, were found by an earlier analysis. Study results and caveats: Cytomegalovirus-associated status was assigned to about 160 TCR beta chains. An analysis that was carried out later associated 15,000 to 20,000 TCR beta sequences with HLA alleles at 0.05 false discovery rate.

On this clone itself: Its specificity is not known.

Use of 60 Vbeta and 13 Jbeta primers characterized the PCR. Profiling relied on immunoSEQ multiplex PCR, and the TCRdb table lists in-frame clones only, not all of them. The table lists about 180,000 clones, roughly four fifths of them singletons, with 2% to 2.5% in the top ten. V lost 2 bases, J lost 0 bases, and 10 bases stayed unmatched. This CDR3 spans 20 amino acids. In germline, CDR1 is SGHRS, CDR2 YFSETQ. What was sequenced was PBMCs. The rearrangement uses TRBV5-1 and TRBJ2-3, with TRBD2 matching over 15 bases. This TCR derives from a woman in her 30s in good health and CMV-seronegative. CDR3 in amino acids: CASSFRGRTSGGASTDTQYF. The CDR3 DNA sequence: TGCGCCAGCAGCTTCAGGGGGCGGACTAGCGGGGGGGCTAGCACAGATACGCAGTATTTT.